This TCR beta chain originates from a study of T-cell reconstitution after alpha-beta-depleted transplantation in children. General observations from the study: Several hundred expanded graft clones reportedly supplied alpha-beta T cells about two months after transplant. Where some patients showed high TCRbeta diversity at day 60, it came from recipient T cells and thymic progenitors that had survived. At the one-year point after transplant, T-cell counts and TCRbeta diversity were found to come mostly from T cells that had been newly produced.

A few counts support this clonotype. The antigen is not known. J was trimmed by 10 bases and V by 3 bases; bases with no gene match: 12. The length of the CDR3 is 14 residues. From germline, CDR1 is DFQATT and CDR2 SNEGSKA (reference sequence). For TCRbeta, the library was prepared with unique molecular identifiers. From the PCR reads, TCRdb called clonotypes with MiXCR, one entry per CDR3 protein. The sample gives 500,000 to 650,000 distinct CDR3 sequences, about an eighth of which show up once; around 13% is in the top ten. The sample here was PBMCs, mostly from graft donor cells, taken 180 days after TCRalphabeta/CD19-depleted stem cell transplant. The V and J genes are TRBV20-1 and TRBJ1-2; 9 bases align to TRBD1. This TCR was recovered from a female patient between 2 and 10 years old who had a stem cell transplant for aplastic anemia, so the T cells may come from the graft donor. CDR3 sequence reads: CSARGWDREVVYTF. DNA for the CDR3: TGCAGTGCTAGGGGGTGGGACAGGGAAGTTGTCTACACCTTC.